This record looks at one TCR beta chain sequence and its context. The data were obtained in a study of blood T cell repertoires in COVID-19. Profiled with immunoSEQ multiplex PCR; TCRdb holds only in-frame clones, not every one. Of 150,000 to 200,000 clones listed, 80% to 85% are singletons. Material: peripheral blood. The sequence was collected from a woman aged 70-85 years with COVID-19, enrolled during active disease.

The CDR3 reads CASSSFGGSGGNEQFF. CDR3 DNA sequence: TGTGCCAGCAGTTCCTTCGGAGGGAGTGGGGGAAATGAGCAGTTCTTC. This chain connects TRBV2 to TRBJ2-1; a weak D match, TRBD2 (6 bases). V dropped 5 bases and J dropped 7 bases, with 21 bases sitting between them. The CDR3 sequence is 16 residues long. Germline values: CDR1 SNHLY, CDR2 FYNNEI.